This T cell receptor beta chain originates from a study of shared clonotypes between healthy human individuals. Study in general: Each donor had three CD4 naive, three CD4 memory, two CD8 naive and one CD8 memory plate. Study-level results: Represented diversity (both genetic and exposure-history) was limited by the small number of donors. Lower generation probabilities were found for non-shared clonotypes than for those shared by all four donors. Large depth notwithstanding, sorted-subset sequencing proved incomplete by rarefaction.

Germline CDR1 is MDHEN and CDR2 is SYDVKM. V trimming: 7 bases; J trimming: 5 bases; junction bases outside the gene matches: 5. This CDR3 spans 13 amino acids. The method was immunoSEQ multiplex PCR; TCRdb's version includes in-frame clones alone and lacks a portion of them. In the table there are about 680,000 clones, around 73% of which are singletons. Concerning this clone itself: No antigen is known for it.

The rearrangement links TRBV28 to TRBJ1-1; 9 nucleotides agree with TRBD1. Sequenced input: memory CD4+ T cells sorted from blood. Described subset: CD45RA-negative fraction. The source of this sequence is a woman aged 25 to 39 in good health. The CDR3 loop reads CASTRDRVTEAFF. The CDR3, as DNA: TGTGCCAGCACCAGGGACAGGGTTACTGAAGCTTTCTTT.